The 8 T cell receptor beta chains reported below all come from one sample, sequenced in a study of T-cell memory formation after mild COVID-19. TCRdb reprocessed the 5' RACE reads with MiXCR, giving one entry per CDR3 protein. This sample has around 450,000 distinct CDR3 sequences, with about 24% found just once. Sample: PBMCs or a T cell subset sorted from them (not recorded which). These receptors came from an adult woman who had mild COVID-19 (a few samples of this study predate the infection). Cell type and time point are not known.

In its sample, this clonotype was seen a few times. J is TRBJ2-7 and V is TRBV7-6, with 12 bases identical to TRBD1. The V segment lost 4 bases and the J segment 1 base; nucleotides outside the gene matches: 17. The CDR3 runs 20 residues. CDR1 is SGHVS and CDR2 is FNYEAQ in the germline V gene. The DNA of the CDR3 is TGTGCCAGCAGCTCCGACCCTCCCGGGACAGGGGGCATCCGATCCTACGAGCAGTACTTC. The encoded protein is CASSSDPPGTGGIRSYEQYF.

The rearrangement links TRBV7-9 to TRBJ1-1; possible D gene TRBD1, 5 bases. Between the trimmed V and J ends, which lost 0 bases and 5 bases, there was a span of 7 bases. The germline gives CDR1 SEHNR, CDR2 FQNEAQ (reference sequence). The length of the CDR3 is 13 residues. The CDR3 spells CASSLAGQTEAFF. In nucleotides, the CDR3 is TGTGCCAGCAGCTTAGCGGGGCAAACTGAAGCTTTCTTT.

This clonotype was observed a handful of times. J is TRBJ2-2 and V is TRBV24-1; tentative D call: TRBD2 (5 bases). The germline gives CDR1 KGHDR, CDR2 SFDVKD. This CDR3 spans 16 amino acids. The V end lost 4 bases, the J end lost 5 bases, and 16 bases lay between the germline ends. CDR3 DNA sequence: TGTGCCACCAGTGACCCCTCGGGTCGGGATACCGGGGAGCTGTTTTTT. Translation: CATSDPSGRDTGELFF.

This chain links TRBV5-6 with TRBJ2-2, with D hard to call. CDR1 is SGHDT, CDR2 YYEEEE, per germline. V was clipped by 1 base and J by 4 bases, with 5 bases between them. CDR3 size: 13 residues. This chain's CDR3 is CASSLLLTGELFF. The CDR3 region has the DNA TGTGCCAGCAGCTTGTTACTCACCGGGGAGCTGTTTTTT.

This chain links TRBV19 with TRBJ2-7; 9 positions agree with TRBD1. Trimming cost V 6 bases and J 0 bases; bases outside gene matches: 6. The germline V gene has CDR1 LNHDA and CDR2 SQIVND (reference sequence). There are 15 residues in the CDR3. In nucleotides, the CDR3 is TGTGCCAGTAGAAAAACAGGGGGCAGCTCCTACGAGCAGTACTTC. It specifies CASRKTGGSSYEQYF.

This chain uses TRBV3-1 with TRBJ1-1; 7 bases align to TRBD1. Germline V gene sequence: CDR1 LGHDT, CDR2 YNNKEL (reference sequence). J gave up 11 bases and V 5 bases, and 11 bases lay outside the gene matches. CDR3 length: 13 amino acids. The CDR3 DNA reads TGTGCCAGCAGCAATAGACAGGGAGGTGTGGCTTTCTTT. It is translated as CASSNRQGGVAFF.

The V gene is TRBV5-5, the J gene TRBJ1-4; the match to TRBD1 covers 7 bases. There are 17 residues in the CDR3. Germline V gene data show CDR1 as SGHKS and CDR2 as YYEKEE (reference sequence). The V gene end was trimmed by 4 bases and the J gene end by 2 bases; junction bases not matched to a gene: 11. The CDR3 reads CASSLNTGANTNEKLFF. The DNA for the CDR3 is TGTGCCAGCAGCCTCAATACAGGGGCCAATACTAATGAAAAACTGTTTTTT.

This clonotype has a handful of counts. The chain uses TRBV5-4 and TRBJ2-7; 11 nucleotides match TRBD2. With 0 bases clipped from V and 6 bases from J, the junction kept 2 bases outside the gene matches. Germline V gene lookup returns CDR1 SGHNT and CDR2 YYREEE (reference sequence). This CDR3 comprises 14 residues. The CDR3 coding sequence is TGTGCCAGCAGCTTGGAACTAGCGGGAGCCGAGCAGTACTTC. It yields the protein CASSLELAGAEQYF.